This T cell receptor (beta chain) appears in the sequencing data of a study of OX40 agonist ivuxolimab in advanced cancers. Study-wide background: Cancers in dose escalation were hepatocellular, melanoma, renal cell and head and neck.

Using immunoSEQ multiplex PCR, the repertoire was profiled, and TCRdb retains in-frame clones only, with some absent. The sample comprises 70,000 to 85,000 clones, 94% of which are singletons, and approximately 11% rests with the top ten. Autoimmune disease history or systemic immunosuppression led to patient exclusion. Study results and limitations: Expanded clones tended on average to be more numerous among CD8+ T cells than CD4+. Partial responders receiving 0.1-3.0 mg/kg showed among the lowest clonal expansion.

V dropped 5 bases and J dropped 2 bases, with 16 bases sitting between them. Per the germline V gene, CDR1 is LNHDA and CDR2 is SQIVND (reference sequence). This CDR3 region has 16 residues. To note about this clone: Its cognate antigen is unknown.

The chain is built from TRBV19 and TRBJ2-1, with TRBD1 as a possible D gene (7 bases). The source is an adult with an advanced solid tumor such as melanoma, head and neck, liver or kidney cancer. Source: CD4+ or CD8+ T cells sorted from blood, taken in a trial of the OX40 agonist ivuxolimab. CDR3 coding DNA: TGTGCCAGTAGTGGGGGGACAGAGGGGCCCTACAATGAGCAGTTCTTC. It codes for CASSGGTEGPYNEQFF.